This T cell receptor (beta chain) was recorded in a study of T-cell memory formation after mild COVID-19. Study-level information: TCR clusters showed largely donor specificity.

This clonotype was detected ten times or more. Its antigen remains unknown. The study, taken as a whole, reports: Among contracting clones, CD4+ were mainly CM/EM and CD8+ enriched in EMRA.

The TCR alpha and TCR beta cDNA libraries, bearing sample barcodes and UMIs, were generated by 5'RACE using constant-segment primers. TCRdb used MiXCR to reprocess the 5' RACE reads, holding one entry per CDR3 protein. The sample consists of approximately 490,000 distinct CDR3 sequences, roughly 21% of them appearing once. CDR1 DFQATT and CDR2 SNEGSKA come from the germline V gene (reference sequence). The CDR3 is made up of 12 amino acids. The V end lost 7 bases, the J end lost 6 bases, and 15 bases lay between the germline ends. J is TRBJ1-1 and V is TRBV20-1; D remains unclear. The source is an adult woman who had mild COVID-19 (a few samples of this study predate the infection). Cell type and time point are not known. The sequenced sample consisted of PBMCs or a T cell subset sorted from them (not recorded which). CDR3 DNA sequence: TGCAGTGGTGGGAGACGGGTCCCTGAAGCTTTCTTT. Its translation: CSGGRRVPEAFF.